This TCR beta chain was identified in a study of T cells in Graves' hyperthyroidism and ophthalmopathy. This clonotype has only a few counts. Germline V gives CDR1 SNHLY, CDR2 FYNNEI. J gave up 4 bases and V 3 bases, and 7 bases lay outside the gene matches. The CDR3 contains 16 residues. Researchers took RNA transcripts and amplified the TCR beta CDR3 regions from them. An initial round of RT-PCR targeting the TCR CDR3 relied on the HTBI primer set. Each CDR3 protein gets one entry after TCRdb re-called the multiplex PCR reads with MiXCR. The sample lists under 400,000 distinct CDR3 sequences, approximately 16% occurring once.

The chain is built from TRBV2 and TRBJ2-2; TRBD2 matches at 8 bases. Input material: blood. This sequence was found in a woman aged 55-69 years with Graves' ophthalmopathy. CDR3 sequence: CASSDLAGGSTGELFF. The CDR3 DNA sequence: TGTGCCAGCAGTGATCTGGCGGGAGGATCCACCGGGGAGCTGTTTTTT.